What follows describes a single TCR beta chain. Its antigen is still unknown. V was trimmed by 3 bases and J by 3 bases, leaving 12 bases between them. Germline CDR1 DFQATT, CDR2 SNEGSKA (reference sequence). The CDR3 covers 13 residues. Genomic DNA acted as the template from which TCR beta VDJ combination and CDR3 sequence profiling were carried out. In TCRdb, the reads were re-called with MiXCR into one record per CDR3 protein. The sample consists of over 200,000 distinct CDR3 sequences, over 60% of them appearing once. The data were obtained in a study of CD8+CD57+ T cells in acquired aplastic anemia. Study overall: Reads per healthy sample averaged about 10 million (CD4+) and under 12 million (CD8+).

Overall study findings and caveats: A set of some 28 CD8+ CDR3 sequences was shared between patients and controls, and these sequences appeared highly expressed in patients. For CD8+ Simpson's diversity, patients and controls showed no significant difference.

The clonotype was recovered from a human donor in good health. Sequencing was done on a sample of sorted CD4+, CD8+, or CD8+CD57+ T cells (not recorded which) from PBMCs. The chain uses TRBV20-1 and TRBJ2-7; D is unresolved. CDR3 sequence reads: CSARGDEHYEQYF. The CDR3 nucleotides are TGCAGTGCTAGGGGCGACGAGCACTACGAGCAGTACTTC.